The rows below give T cell receptor beta chains drawn from one sample of a study of beta chain features in type 1 diabetes. Repertoires were generated with immunoSEQ multiplex PCR, while TCRdb's copy carries only in-frame clones and drops some. Of roughly 350,000 clones listed, 9.5% to 10% are singletons. What was sequenced was central memory CD4+ T cells from blood. All receptors come from a young man with type 1 diabetes. Both conserved end residues are part of each CDR3. The D gene is left open where the match is weak. Part of the rows lack a size; the others show once, few, many or a class for expanded clones.

NA,TRBJ2-1,few,TRBV7-2,CASRVGQGGLNEQFF,TGTGCCAGCAGGGTCGGTCAAGGGGGGCTCAATGAGCAGTTCTTC
NA,TRBJ2-1,NA,TRBV4-3,CASSQDKFSSYNEQFF,TGCGCCAGCAGCCAAGATAAGTTTAGCTCCTACAATGAGCAGTTCTTC
NA,TRBJ1-5,few,TRBV19,CANGHLSNQPQHF,TGTGCCAATGGACATCTTAGCAATCAGCCCCAGCATTTT
NA,TRBJ2-3,few,TRBV12-5,CASGSRTDTQYF,TGTGCTAGTGGTTCCCGCACAGATACGCAGTATTTT
TRBD2,TRBJ2-7,NA,TRBV11-2,CASSPNPGTSHGEQYF,TGTGCCAGCAGCCCTAACCCCGGGACTAGCCATGGGGAGCAGTACTTC
NA,TRBJ1-1,few,TRBV27,CASSHPVRTTEAFF,TGTGCCAGCAGTCATCCAGTTCGAACCACTGAAGCTTTCTTT
TRBD1,TRBJ1-1,NA,TRBV5-4,CASSPGGTGETEAFF,TGTGCCAGCAGCCCGGGGGGGACAGGGGAAACTGAAGCTTTCTTT
TRBD1,TRBJ2-6,few,TRBV7-2,CASSQGWGQSSGANVLTF,TGTGCCAGCAGCCAAGGGTGGGGACAGTCTTCTGGGGCCAACGTCCTGACTTTC
TRBD1,TRBJ1-5,few,TRBV28,CASSLGTESNQPQHF,TGTGCCAGCAGTTTAGGGACAGAAAGCAATCAGCCCCAGCATTTT
TRBD1,TRBJ2-7,NA,TRBV4-2,CASSHSITGGYYEQYF,TGTGCCAGCAGCCACAGCATAACAGGGGGTTACTACGAGCAGTACTTC